These T cell receptor beta chains were read from a single sample in a study of T cells after posttransplantation cyclophosphamide. Method: immunoSEQ multiplex PCR; TCRdb's copy keeps in-frame clones and lacks some. Here the sample spans about 50,000 clones, 94% being singletons. Sequenced sample: PBMCs. Source of these receptors: a woman younger than 45 in good health and a related stem cell transplant donor. Each CDR3 is given with its conserved first and last residue. D genes are given only for firm matches. The size of a clone is reported for some rows only, either as once, few or many, or as a class for expanded clones.

V gene	clone size	D gene	J gene	CDR3 DNA	CDR3 protein
TRBV7-2	.	.	TRBJ1-4	TGTGCCAGCAGCTCTTCCAGGACTAATGAAAAACTGTTTTTT	CASSSSRTNEKLFF
TRBV5-4	.	TRBD2	TRBJ2-7	TGTGCCAGCAGCCATGAGACTAGCGCCTCCTACGAGCAGTACTTC	CASSHETSASYEQYF
TRBV4-1	.	.	TRBJ1-4	TGCGCCAGCAGGGGAGGGGGAAACGAAAAACTGTTTTTT	CASRGGGNEKLFF
TRBV7-9	.	TRBD1	TRBJ1-4	TGTGCCAGCAGCTCGGGACAGCTTAATGAAAAACTGTTTTTT	CASSSGQLNEKLFF
TRBV11-2	.	TRBD1	TRBJ2-7	TGTGCCAGCAGCCCAGGGGTACAGGGGGCTAGAGAGCAGTACTTC	CASSPGVQGAREQYF
TRBV5-1	.	TRBD2	TRBJ2-1	TGCGCCAGCCAGGTCCTAGCGGGGGGCCGTAGCTCCTACAATGAGCAGTTCTTC	CASQVLAGGRSSYNEQFF
TRBV5-4	.	TRBD2	TRBJ2-5	TGTGCCAGCAGCTCGGGCGGGGGGGGCCAAGAGACCCAGTACTTC	CASSSGGGGQETQYF
TRBV5-1	.	TRBD1	TRBJ1-6	TGCGCCAGCAGCTTGACAGGGGACCTTAATTCACCCCTCCACTTT	CASSLTGDLNSPLHF
TRBV4-2	once	.	TRBJ1-5	TGTGCCAGCAGCAAACTAATGGGTCAGACCAATCAGCCCCAGCATTTT	CASSKLMGQTNQPQHF
TRBV28	.	.	TRBJ1-2	TGTGCCAGCAGTTTAGGAACAGTCTATGGCTACACCTTC	CASSLGTVYGYTF
TRBV7-6	.	.	TRBJ1-2	TGTGCCAGCAGTTCTCAGGGTACCGCAAGCTACACCTTC	CASSSQGTASYTF
TRBV5-4	.	TRBD1	TRBJ2-7	TGTGCCAGCAGCTTGGAACGGGACAGGGGCTACGAGCAGTACTTC	CASSLERDRGYEQYF
TRBV11-2	.	.	TRBJ2-2	TGTGCCAGCAGCCCGAGGGTAGGCACCACCGGGGAGCTGTTTTTT	CASSPRVGTTGELFF
TRBV4-3	.	TRBD1	TRBJ1-2	TGCGCCAGCAGCCAAGATCATGGGGCAGGGGGCATATATGGCTACACCTTC	CASSQDHGAGGIYGYTF
TRBV7-3	.	.	TRBJ2-1	TGTGCCAGCAGGAAGGGGGGGGTCGATGAGCAGTTCTTC	CASRKGGVDEQFF
TRBV7-8	.	.	TRBJ1-5	TGTGCCAGCAGGGATCTCGGGGGAGACGGCAATCAGCCCCAGCATTTT	CASRDLGGDGNQPQHF
TRBV10-3	once	TRBD2	TRBJ2-1	TGTGCCATCAGAGGCCCGGGACTAGCGTCCACCTACAATGAGCAGTTCTTC	CAIRGPGLASTYNEQFF
TRBV27	.	TRBD2	TRBJ2-3	TGTGCCAGCAGAGTAACTAGCGGGGGGGCCTTTGCAGATACGCAGTATTTT	CASRVTSGGAFADTQYF
TRBV6-6	.	.	TRBJ1-3	TGTGCCATCCACAGGGACGGCAGCTTCTCTGGAAACACCATATATTTT	CAIHRDGSFSGNTIYF
TRBV5-1	once	TRBD1	TRBJ2-2	TGCGCCAGCAGCTTGTACAGGGGGCATTCTCCCGGGGAGCTGTTTTTT	CASSLYRGHSPGELFF
TRBV19	.	TRBD1	TRBJ2-3	TGTGCCAGTAGTATAGATCTATGGGGACAGCAGATGCTAGATACGCAGTATTTT	CASSIDLWGQQMLDTQYF
TRBV6-5	.	TRBD1	TRBJ1-4	TGTGCCAGCAGCCCACAGGGGTCGGGGGAAAAACTGTTTTTT	CASSPQGSGEKLFF
TRBV5-5	.	TRBD2	TRBJ2-7	TGTGCCAGCAGCGCCACTCGACTAGCGGGGAGTTATAGCTCCTACGAGCAGTACTTC	CASSATRLAGSYSSYEQYF
TRBV7-6	once	.	TRBJ1-4	TGTGCCAGCAGCCTCCCCCGGTCCAACGGAGGTGAAAAACTGTTTTTT	CASSLPRSNGGEKLFF
TRBV18	.	.	TRBJ1-1	TGTGCCAGCTCACCAAGGGGTCAAGACACTGAAGCTTTCTTT	CASSPRGQDTEAFF
TRBV7-2	.	.	TRBJ1-2	TGTGCCAGCAGCTCTGTACAGGGATATGGCTACACCTTC	CASSSVQGYGYTF
TRBV5-4	.	TRBD1	TRBJ2-2	TGTGCCAGCAGCCCTCCTCTAGGGGGCGGCACGAACACCGGGGAGCTGTTTTTT	CASSPPLGGGTNTGELFF
TRBV11-3	.	.	TRBJ2-2	TGTGCCAGCAGCTTAGAAGGCAGGGTGGCCACCGGGGAGCTGTTTTTT	CASSLEGRVATGELFF
TRBV7-6	.	TRBD2	TRBJ2-1	TGTGCCAGCAGCTTAGTAGCGGGGGGGTACAATGAGCAGTTCTTC	CASSLVAGGYNEQFF
TRBV2	.	.	TRBJ2-1	TGTGCCAGCAAGGGGGTCCGCTCGGGGTACAATGAGCAGTTCTTC	CASKGVRSGYNEQFF
TRBV4-3	.	TRBD1	TRBJ2-7	TGCGCCAGCAGCCAAGATAGGGGGACAGGAGGTTACGAGCAGTACTTC	CASSQDRGTGGYEQYF
TRBV5-5	.	.	TRBJ2-2	TGTGCCAGCAGCTTATCGAGGCAGACGAACACCGGGGAGCTGTTTTTT	CASSLSRQTNTGELFF
TRBV10-3	.	TRBD1	TRBJ1-1	TGTGCCACGAACAGGGGGGACACTGAAGCTTTCTTT	CATNRGDTEAFF
TRBV7-9	once	TRBD1	TRBJ1-2	TGTGCCAGCAGCCAAGGACAGGTCTTTGACTATGGCTACACCTTC	CASSQGQVFDYGYTF
TRBV7-9	.	.	TRBJ1-4	TGTGCCAGCAGCTTGGGTATGGGGGGAGCAACTAATGAAAAACTGTTTTTT	CASSLGMGGATNEKLFF
TRBV5-1	.	.	TRBJ1-6	TGCGCCAGCAGCTTGTCCGGAGGGGAATTTTCACCCCTCCACTTT	CASSLSGGEFSPLHF
TRBV2	once	.	TRBJ1-2	TGTGCCAGCAGGGCAGACAGCCCCTATGGCTACACCTTC	CASRADSPYGYTF
TRBV2	.	TRBD1	TRBJ1-5	TGTGCCAGCAGGACTTTTGGACAGGGTGGGCAGCCCCAGCATTTT	CASRTFGQGGQPQHF
TRBV28	.	.	TRBJ2-7	TGTGCCAGCAGCCAAACCTACGAGCAGTACTTC	CASSQTYEQYF
TRBV4-3	.	TRBD2	TRBJ2-3	TGCGCCAGCAGCCAAGTGGGAGAACTAGCGGGGGGCACAGATACGCAGTATTTT	CASSQVGELAGGTDTQYF
TRBV9	.	TRBD2	TRBJ2-2	TGTGCCAGCAGCGTAGGAGCGGGGGGGAACACCGGGGAGCTGTTTTTT	CASSVGAGGNTGELFF
TRBV18	.	.	TRBJ2-2	TGTGCCAGCTCACCAGGCAGAGGAACCGGGGAGCTGTTTTTT	CASSPGRGTGELFF
TRBV7-9	.	TRBD2	TRBJ2-1	TGTGCCAGCAGCGTGTTAGCGGGGGGGTATGAGCAGTTCTTC	CASSVLAGGYEQFF
TRBV7-3	.	TRBD2	TRBJ2-3	TGTGCCAGCAGCCGGACTAGCGGGGGGGCAGATACGCAGTATTTT	CASSRTSGGADTQYF
TRBV28	.	.	TRBJ1-1	TGTGCCAGCAGGACAGGCCCTATGAACACTGAAGCTTTCTTT	CASRTGPMNTEAFF